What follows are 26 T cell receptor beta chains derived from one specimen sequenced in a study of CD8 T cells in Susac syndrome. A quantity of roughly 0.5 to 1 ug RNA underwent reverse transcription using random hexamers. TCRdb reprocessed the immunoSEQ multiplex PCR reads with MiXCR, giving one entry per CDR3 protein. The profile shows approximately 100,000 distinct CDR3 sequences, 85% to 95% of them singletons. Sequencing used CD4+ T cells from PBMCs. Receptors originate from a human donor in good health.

CDR3 amino acids: CASREDLAGAGASTDTQYF. CDR3 DNA: TGCGCCAGCAGGGAGGATTTAGCGGGGGCGGGGGCCTCCACAGATACGCAGTATTTT. The chain employs TRBV5-1 and TRBJ2-3, with 9 bases fitting TRBD2. CDR3 size: 19 residues. V lost 5 bases, J lost 2 bases, and 18 bases stayed unmatched. Germline V gene data show CDR1 as SGHRS and CDR2 as YFSETQ.

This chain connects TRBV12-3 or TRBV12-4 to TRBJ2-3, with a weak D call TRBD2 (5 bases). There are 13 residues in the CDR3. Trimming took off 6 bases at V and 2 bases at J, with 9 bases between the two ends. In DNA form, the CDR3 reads TGTGCCAGCAGCCACGGGGACACAGATACGCAGTATTTT. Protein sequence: CASSHGDTDTQYF.

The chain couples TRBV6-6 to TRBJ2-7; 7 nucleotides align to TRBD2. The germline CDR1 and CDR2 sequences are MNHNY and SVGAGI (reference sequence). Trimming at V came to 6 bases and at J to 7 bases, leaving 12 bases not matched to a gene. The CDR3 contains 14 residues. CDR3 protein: CASSQYRGVGEQYF. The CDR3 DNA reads TGTGCCAGCAGCCAATACCGGGGGGTTGGGGAGCAGTACTTC.

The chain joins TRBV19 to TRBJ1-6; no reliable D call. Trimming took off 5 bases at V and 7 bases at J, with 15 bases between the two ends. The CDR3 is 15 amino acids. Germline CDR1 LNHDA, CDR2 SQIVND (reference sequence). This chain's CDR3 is CASSAYTGRNSPLHF. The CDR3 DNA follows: TGTGCCAGTAGTGCCTATACTGGCCGGAATTCACCCCTCCACTTT.

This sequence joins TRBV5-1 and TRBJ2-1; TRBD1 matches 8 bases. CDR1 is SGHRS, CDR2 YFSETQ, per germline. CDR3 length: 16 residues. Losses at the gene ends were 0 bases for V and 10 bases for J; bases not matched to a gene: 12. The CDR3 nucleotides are TGCGCCAGCAGCTTGGAGGGGACAGGCGCCCGGGCGGAGCAGTTCTTC. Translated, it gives CASSLEGTGARAEQFF.

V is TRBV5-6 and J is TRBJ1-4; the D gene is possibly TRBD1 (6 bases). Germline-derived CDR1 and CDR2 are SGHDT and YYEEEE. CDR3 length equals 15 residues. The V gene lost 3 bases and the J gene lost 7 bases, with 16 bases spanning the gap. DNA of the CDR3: TGTGCCAGCAGCTCTTATCAGGGGCCAGGTGAAAAACTGTTTTTT. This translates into CASSSYQGPGEKLFF.

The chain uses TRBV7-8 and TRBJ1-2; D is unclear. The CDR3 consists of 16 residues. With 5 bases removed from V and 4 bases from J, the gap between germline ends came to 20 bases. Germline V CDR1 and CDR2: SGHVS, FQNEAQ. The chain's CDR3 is CASSQNGRLGGYGYTF. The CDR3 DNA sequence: TGTGCCAGCAGCCAAAACGGACGACTCGGAGGCTATGGCTACACCTTC.

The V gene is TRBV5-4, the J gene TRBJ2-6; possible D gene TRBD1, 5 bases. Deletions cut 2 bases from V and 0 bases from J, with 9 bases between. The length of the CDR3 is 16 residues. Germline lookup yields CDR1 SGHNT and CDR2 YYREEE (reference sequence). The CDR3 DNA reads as TGTGCCAGCAGCTTCGGACAAGCCTCTGGGGCCAACGTCCTGACTTTC. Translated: CASSFGQASGANVLTF.

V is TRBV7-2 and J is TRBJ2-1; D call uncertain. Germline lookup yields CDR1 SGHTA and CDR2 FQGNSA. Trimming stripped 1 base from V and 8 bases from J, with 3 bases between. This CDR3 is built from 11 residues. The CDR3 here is CASSLVDEQFF. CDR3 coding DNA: TGTGCCAGCAGCTTAGTGGATGAGCAGTTCTTC.

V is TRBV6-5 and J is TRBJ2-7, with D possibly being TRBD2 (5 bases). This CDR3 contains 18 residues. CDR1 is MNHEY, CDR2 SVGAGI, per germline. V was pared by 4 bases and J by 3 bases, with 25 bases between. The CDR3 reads CASSSLDGAALSHYEQYF. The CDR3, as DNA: TGTGCCAGCAGTTCTTTAGATGGAGCGGCACTGTCCCACTACGAGCAGTACTTC.

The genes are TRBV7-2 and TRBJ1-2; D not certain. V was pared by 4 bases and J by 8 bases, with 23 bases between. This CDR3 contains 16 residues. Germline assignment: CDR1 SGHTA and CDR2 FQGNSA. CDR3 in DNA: TGTGCCAGCAGCTCCGGCCCCTTTTTTGGGGAGGGAGGCTACACCTTC. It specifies CASSSGPFFGEGGYTF.

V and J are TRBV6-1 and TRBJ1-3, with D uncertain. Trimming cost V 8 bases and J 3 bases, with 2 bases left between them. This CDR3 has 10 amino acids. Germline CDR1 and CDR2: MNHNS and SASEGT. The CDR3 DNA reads TGTGCCAGCCATGGAAACACCATATATTTT. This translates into CASHGNTIYF.

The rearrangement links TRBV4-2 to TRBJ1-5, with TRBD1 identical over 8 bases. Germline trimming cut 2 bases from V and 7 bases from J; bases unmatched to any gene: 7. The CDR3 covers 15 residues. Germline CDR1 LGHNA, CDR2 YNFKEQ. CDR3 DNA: TGTGCCAGCAGCCAAATCGGGACAGGAATGCAGCCCCAGCATTTT. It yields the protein CASSQIGTGMQPQHF.

The CDR3 DNA reads as TGCAGTGCTAGAGCAGCTAGCGGGTGGACCGGGGAGCTGTTTTTT. This gives the protein CSARAASGWTGELFF. The chain employs TRBV20-1 and TRBJ2-2; 8 nucleotides align to TRBD2. V trimming: 1 base; J trimming: 5 bases; junction bases outside the gene matches: 6. This CDR3 is built from 15 residues. Germline V gene data show CDR1 as DFQATT and CDR2 as SNEGSKA (reference sequence).

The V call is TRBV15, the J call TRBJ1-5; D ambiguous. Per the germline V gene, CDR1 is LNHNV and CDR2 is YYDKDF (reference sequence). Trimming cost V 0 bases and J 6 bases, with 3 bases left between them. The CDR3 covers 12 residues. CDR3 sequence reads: CATSRDFQPQHF. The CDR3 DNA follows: TGTGCCACCAGCAGAGATTTTCAGCCCCAGCATTTT. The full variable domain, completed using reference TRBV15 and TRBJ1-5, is DAMVIQNPRYQVTQFGKPVTLSCSQTLNHNVMYWYQQKSSQAPKLLFHYYDKDFNNEADTPDNFQSRRPNTSFCFLDIRSPGLGDTAMYLCATSRDFQPQHFGDGTRLSIL.

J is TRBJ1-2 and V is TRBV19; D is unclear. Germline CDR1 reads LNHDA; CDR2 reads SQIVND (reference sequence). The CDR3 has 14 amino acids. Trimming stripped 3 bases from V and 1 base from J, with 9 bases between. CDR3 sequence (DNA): TGTGCCAGTAGTATTCAGCACGGTAACTATGGCTACACCTTC. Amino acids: CASSIQHGNYGYTF.

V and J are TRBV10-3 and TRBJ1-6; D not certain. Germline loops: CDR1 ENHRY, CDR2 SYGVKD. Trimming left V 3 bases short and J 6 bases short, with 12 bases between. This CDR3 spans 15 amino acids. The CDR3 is CAISDPVTPNSPLHF. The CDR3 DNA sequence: TGTGCCATCAGTGATCCCGTGACACCTAATTCACCCCTCCACTTT.

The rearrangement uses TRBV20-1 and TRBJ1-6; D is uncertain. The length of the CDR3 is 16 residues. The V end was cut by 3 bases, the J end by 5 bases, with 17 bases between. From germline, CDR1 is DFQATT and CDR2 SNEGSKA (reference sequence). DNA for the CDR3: TGCAGTGCTAGGTTCGGGGTACATAGCGATAATTCACCCCTCCACTTT. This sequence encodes CSARFGVHSDNSPLHF.

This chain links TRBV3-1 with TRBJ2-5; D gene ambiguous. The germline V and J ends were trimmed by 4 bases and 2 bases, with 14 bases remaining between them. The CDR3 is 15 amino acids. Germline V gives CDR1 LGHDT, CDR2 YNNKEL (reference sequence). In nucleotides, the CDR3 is TGTGCCAGCAGCCCCTCCACGGCCGCTCAAGAGACCCAGTACTTC. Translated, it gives CASSPSTAAQETQYF.

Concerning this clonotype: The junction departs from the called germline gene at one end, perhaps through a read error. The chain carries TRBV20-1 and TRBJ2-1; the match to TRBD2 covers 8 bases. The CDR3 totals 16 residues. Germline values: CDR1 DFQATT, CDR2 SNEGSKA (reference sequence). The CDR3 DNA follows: TGCAGTGCTCGAGACCAGACCGGGACTAGAATCTATGAGCAGTTCTTC. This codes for CSARDQTGTRIYEQFF.

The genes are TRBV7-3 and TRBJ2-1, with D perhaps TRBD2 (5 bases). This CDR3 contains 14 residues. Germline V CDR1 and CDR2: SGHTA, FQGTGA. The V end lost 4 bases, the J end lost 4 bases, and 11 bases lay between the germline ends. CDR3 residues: CASSSITSYNEQFF. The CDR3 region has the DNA TGTGCCAGCAGCTCCATTACTAGTTACAATGAGCAGTTCTTC.

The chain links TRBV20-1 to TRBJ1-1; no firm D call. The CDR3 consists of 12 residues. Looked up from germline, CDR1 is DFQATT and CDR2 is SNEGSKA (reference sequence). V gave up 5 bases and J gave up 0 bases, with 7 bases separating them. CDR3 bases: TGCAGTGCTCGCCGGATGAACACTGAAGCTTTCTTT. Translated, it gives CSARRMNTEAFF.

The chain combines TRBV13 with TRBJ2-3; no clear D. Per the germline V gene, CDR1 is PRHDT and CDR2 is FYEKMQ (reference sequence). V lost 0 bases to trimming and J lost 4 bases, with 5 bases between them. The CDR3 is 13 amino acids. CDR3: CASSLGVADTQYF. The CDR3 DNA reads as TGTGCCAGCAGCTTAGGGGTGGCAGATACGCAGTATTTT.

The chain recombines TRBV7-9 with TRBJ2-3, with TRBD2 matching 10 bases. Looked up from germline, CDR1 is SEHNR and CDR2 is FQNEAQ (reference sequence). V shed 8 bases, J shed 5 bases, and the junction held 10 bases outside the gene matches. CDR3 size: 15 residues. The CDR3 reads CASRSSGSSGDTQYF. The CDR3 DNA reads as TGTGCCAGCCGATCTAGCGGGAGTTCCGGAGATACGCAGTATTTT.

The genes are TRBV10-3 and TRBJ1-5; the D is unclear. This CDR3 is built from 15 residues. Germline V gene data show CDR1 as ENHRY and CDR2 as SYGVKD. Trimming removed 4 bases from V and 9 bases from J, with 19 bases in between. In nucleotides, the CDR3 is TGTGCCATCAGTGCTTTTAGCTCGGTGCAGACGCCCCAGCATTTT. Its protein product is CAISAFSSVQTPQHF.

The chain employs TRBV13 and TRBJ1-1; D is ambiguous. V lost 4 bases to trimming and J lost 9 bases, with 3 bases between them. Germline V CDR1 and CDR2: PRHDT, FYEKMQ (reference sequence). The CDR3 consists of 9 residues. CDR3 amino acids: CASSSQAFF. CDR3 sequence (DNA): TGTGCCAGCAGCTCACAAGCTTTCTTT. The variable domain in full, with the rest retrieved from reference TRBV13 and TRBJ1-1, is AAGVIQSPRHLIKEKRETATLKCYPIPRHDTVYWYQQGPGQDPQFLISFYEKMQSDKGSIPDRFSAQQFSDYHSELNMSSLELGDSALYFCASSSQAFFGQGTRLTVV.